The 9 T cell receptor beta chains in this list originate from one sample, sequenced in a study of shared clonotypes between healthy human individuals. Profiling relied on immunoSEQ multiplex PCR, and the TCRdb table lists in-frame clones only, not all of them. The sample records about 2.1 million clones, 93% being singletons. Only CD45RO-negative cells positively selected for CCR7 counted as naive CD8 cells, so terminally differentiated effector memory CD45RA+ cells were excluded. Sequenced material: naive CD8+ T cells from PBMCs. These receptors all stem from a man younger than 35 in good health. Some clones in this sample may be carry-over from other donors' samples.

This chain links TRBV6-4 with TRBJ2-2; 7 bases fit TRBD1. J gave up 4 bases and V 3 bases, and 2 bases lay outside the gene matches. The CDR3 is made up of 14 amino acids. Germline lookup yields CDR1 MRHNA and CDR2 SNTAGT. The CDR3 is CASSERGRTGELFF. CDR3 in DNA: TGTGCCAGCAGTGAAAGGGGGCGCACCGGGGAGCTGTTTTTT.

This sequence joins TRBV9 and TRBJ1-1; D is unresolved. The CDR3 sequence is 13 residues long. Germline V gene sequence: CDR1 SGDLS, CDR2 YYNGEE. With 0 bases removed from V and 11 bases from J, the gap between germline ends came to 14 bases. CDR3 protein: CASSVAPGDRAFF. The CDR3 nucleotides are TGTGCCAGCAGCGTAGCTCCCGGAGATAGGGCTTTCTTT.

As for this clone: This sample also contains other DNA sequences that code for the same CDR3. The chain has TRBV7-9 and TRBJ2-2; D call uncertain. Germline CDR1 SEHNR, CDR2 FQNEAQ (reference sequence). With 4 bases removed from V and 2 bases from J, the gap between germline ends came to 8 bases. CDR3 length equals 14 residues. Here the CDR3 DNA reads TGTGCCAGCAGCTCAGATACTAACACCGGGGAGCTGTTTTTT. This translates into CASSSDTNTGELFF.

This chain links TRBV7-9 with TRBJ2-7; TRBD2 aligns across 11 bases. Germline-derived CDR1 and CDR2 are SEHNR and FQNEAQ (reference sequence). The CDR3 contains 16 residues. J was trimmed by 2 bases and V by 5 bases; bases with no gene match: 8. The CDR3 spells CASSPSGTSGAYEQYF. DNA for the CDR3: TGTGCCAGCAGCCCGTCCGGGACTAGCGGAGCCTACGAGCAGTACTTC.

The chain recombines TRBV4-3 with TRBJ2-2; 7 bases match TRBD1. The CDR3 has 16 residues. Germline V gene data show CDR1 as LGHNA and CDR2 as YSLEER. Germline trimming cut 3 bases from V and 4 bases from J; bases unmatched to any gene: 8. This chain's CDR3 is CASSHDRAFSTGELFF. DNA for the CDR3: TGCGCCAGCAGCCACGACAGGGCGTTCAGCACCGGGGAGCTGTTTTTT.

The genes are TRBV29-1 and TRBJ1-2, with D possibly matching TRBD1 (5 bases). In germline, CDR1 is SQVTM, CDR2 ANQGSEA. Trimming left V 6 bases short and J 8 bases short, with 13 bases between. The CDR3 has 11 residues. The CDR3 DNA reads TGCAGCGTCCCGGACATTTGGGGCTACACCTTC. Protein product: CSVPDIWGYTF. The variable domain in full, with the rest retrieved from reference TRBV29-1 and TRBJ1-2, is SAVISQKPSRDICQRGTSLTIQCQVDSQVTMMFWYRQQPGQSLTLIATANQGSEATYESGFVIDKFPISRPNLTFSTLTVSNMSPEDSSIYLCSVPDIWGYTFGSGTRLTVV.

This clone has only one observation. The chain uses TRBV30 and TRBJ2-7; 10 bases map to TRBD2. Per germline, CDR1 GTSNPN and CDR2 SVGIG (reference sequence). The CDR3 runs 15 residues. Trimming removed 1 base from V and 3 bases from J; junction bases left unmatched: 6. CDR3 loop: CAWSGRTSGSYEQYF. Written as DNA, the CDR3 is TGTGCCTGGAGTGGCCGGACTAGCGGAAGCTACGAGCAGTACTTC.

The V call is TRBV28, the J call TRBJ1-1; D unclear. CDR3 length: 15 amino acids. The germline V gene has CDR1 MDHEN and CDR2 SYDVKM. V lost 2 bases, J lost 0 bases, and 10 bases lay in between. The CDR3 loop reads CASSLGAALNTEAFF. CDR3 DNA sequence: TGTGCCAGCAGTTTAGGCGCAGCGTTGAACACTGAAGCTTTCTTT.

The chain is built from TRBV7-2 and TRBJ2-7, with 12 bases fitting TRBD2. Trimming cost V 6 bases and J 3 bases; bases outside gene matches: 6. Germline CDR1 is SGHTA and CDR2 is FQGNSA. The CDR3 totals 15 residues. CDR3 in amino acids: CASRPGLAGLYEQYF. CDR3 DNA sequence: TGTGCCAGCAGGCCGGGACTAGCGGGCCTCTACGAGCAGTACTTC.